The 21 T cell receptor beta chains in this list originate from one sample, sequenced in a study of long-term antiretroviral therapy in people with HIV. Survey-level immunoSEQ v3.0 assays were run. Libraries were prepared by immunoSEQ multiplex PCR; TCRdb keeps only in-frame clonotypes and omits some of them. The data show 20,000 to 30,000 clones, around 81% seen once. The sequenced sample was unsorted PBMCs, obtained at the start of antiretroviral therapy, before treatment. The receptors stem from a woman aged 18-29 years with HIV.

The CDR3 region is CASSLQGAGVDSYEQYF. In DNA, the CDR3 is TGTGCCAGCAGTTTACAGGGTGCGGGGGTCGACTCTTACGAGCAGTACTTC. This sequence joins TRBV28 and TRBJ2-7; 7 positions agree with TRBD2. The length of the CDR3 is 17 residues. CDR1 MDHEN and CDR2 SYDVKM come from the germline V gene. Trimming at V came to 2 bases and at J to 4 bases, leaving 14 bases not matched to a gene.

This clone was recorded only once. V and J are TRBV30 and TRBJ2-7; D might be TRBD2 (6 bases). The germline gives CDR1 GTSNPN, CDR2 SVGIG (reference sequence). V was shortened by 4 bases and J by 3 bases, with 16 bases between the two germline ends. The CDR3 covers 14 residues. CDR3 sequence (DNA): TGTGCCTGGACGGAATGGGGGACTGACTACGAGCAGTACTTC. Its protein product is CAWTEWGTDYEQYF. Supplemented by reference TRBV30 and TRBJ2-7, the full variable domain reads SQTIHQWPATLVQPVGSPLSLECTVEGTSNPNLYWYRQAAGRGLQLLFYSVGIGQISSEVPQNLSASRPQDRQFILSSKKLLLSDSGFYLCAWTEWGTDYEQYFGPGTRLTVT.

The chain carries TRBV27 and TRBJ2-3, with 7 bases fitting TRBD1. The CDR3 spans 15 residues. Losses at the gene ends were 6 bases for V and 3 bases for J; bases not matched to a gene: 9. Germline CDR1 reads MNHEY; CDR2 reads SMNVEV (reference sequence). For the CDR3, the DNA is TGTGCCAGCAGACTCTACAGGGGTTTTACAGATACGCAGTATTTT. Translation: CASRLYRGFTDTQYF.

The chain is built from TRBV19 and TRBJ1-2, with D uncertain. Germline-derived CDR1 and CDR2 are LNHDA and SQIVND (reference sequence). The CDR3 covers 13 residues. Trimming stripped 8 bases from V and 4 bases from J, with 14 bases between. Written as DNA, the CDR3 is TGTGCCAGTCGGACCTCGGGCGCCTATGGCTACACCTTC. This sequence encodes CASRTSGAYGYTF. Full variable domain (missing parts from reference TRBV19 and TRBJ1-2): DGGITQSPKYLFRKEGQNVTLSCEQNLNHDAMYWYRQDPGQGLRLIYYSQIVNDFQKGDIAEGYSVSREKKESFPLTVTSAQKNPTAFYLCASRTSGAYGYTFGSGTRLTVV.

This clone was recorded only once. The chain uses TRBV27 and TRBJ2-7; D may correspond to TRBD1 or TRBD2 (8 bases each). Deletions cut 7 bases from V and 7 bases from J, with 26 bases between. Germline loops: CDR1 MNHEY, CDR2 SMNVEV (reference sequence). The CDR3 has 16 residues. The CDR3 DNA sequence: TGTGCCAGCAACCTCCAGGGGGCGGGAGGAGCTTTGGAGCAGTACTTC. It yields the protein CASNLQGAGGALEQYF.

The chain links TRBV19 to TRBJ2-1; TRBD1 matches at 10 bases. The trim removed 1 base at V and 8 bases at J, leaving 2 bases unmatched. CDR1 is LNHDA and CDR2 is SQIVND in the germline V gene (reference sequence). The CDR3 is 14 residues long. The CDR3 DNA is TGTGCCAGTAGTATAGGGACAGGGGGTTATGAGCAGTTCTTC. Translation gives CASSIGTGGYEQFF.

The chain joins TRBV6-1 to TRBJ1-4; D is ambiguous. V lost 0 bases, J lost 13 bases, and 18 bases lay in between. Per the germline V gene, CDR1 is MNHNS and CDR2 is SASEGT. The CDR3 has 15 residues. CDR3 region: CASSEADDLTSRLFF. DNA for the CDR3: TGTGCCAGCAGTGAAGCGGATGACCTGACGTCGCGACTGTTTTTT.

The V and J genes are TRBV19 and TRBJ1-2; D not certain. Germline V gene sequence: CDR1 LNHDA, CDR2 SQIVND (reference sequence). V dropped 4 bases and J dropped 2 bases, with 14 bases sitting between them. This CDR3 is built from 15 residues. CDR3 loop: CASSTAAEQNYGYTF. The CDR3 bases are TGTGCCAGTAGTACCGCGGCAGAACAGAACTATGGCTACACCTTC.

The CDR3 sequence is CASSLSGDNQPQHF. The CDR3 region has the DNA TGCGCCAGCAGCTTATCAGGGGATAATCAGCCCCAGCATTTT. The chain links TRBV5-1 to TRBJ1-5; TRBD1 is a possible D gene (6 bases). Trimming removed 2 bases from V and 4 bases from J, with 10 bases in between. Per germline, CDR1 SGHRS and CDR2 YFSETQ. There are 14 residues in the CDR3. Together with reference TRBV5-1 and TRBJ1-5, the CDR3 gives the full variable domain: KAGVTQTPRYLIKTRGQQVTLSCSPISGHRSVSWYQQTPGQGLQFLFEYFSETQRNKGNFPGRFSGRQFSNSRSEMNVSTLELGDSALYLCASSLSGDNQPQHFGDGTRLSIL.

The chain couples TRBV28 to TRBJ1-2; D uncertain. V lost 4 bases, J lost 5 bases, and 11 bases lay in between. Germline CDR1 is MDHEN and CDR2 is SYDVKM. The CDR3 runs to 13 residues. Written as DNA, the CDR3 is TGTGCCAGCAGTTCAAAGGAAATTTATGGCTACACCTTC. Translated, it gives CASSSKEIYGYTF.

This chain joins TRBV4-1 and TRBJ2-5; no clear D. The germline V gene has CDR1 MGHRA and CDR2 YSYEKL. CDR3 length equals 15 residues. V lost 0 bases and J 6 bases, leaving 14 bases between the germline ends. Here the CDR3 DNA reads TGCGCCAGCAGCCAAGATTCAGGCCTCGGAAAGACCCAGTACTTC. Amino acids: CASSQDSGLGKTQYF.

This chain links TRBV11-1 with TRBJ1-1; no clear D gene. V gave up 6 bases and J gave up 13 bases, with 18 bases separating them. The length of the CDR3 is 12 residues. Germline-derived CDR1 and CDR2 are SGHAT and FQDESV (reference sequence). In DNA, the CDR3 is TGTGCCAGCAGTGGCGGGCAGCAGAGACTTTTCTTT. Translated: CASSGGQQRLFF.

The chain has TRBV10-3 and TRBJ2-3; the match to TRBD2 covers 13 bases. With 4 bases clipped from V and 2 bases from J, the junction kept 12 bases outside the gene matches. Germline CDR1 ENHRY, CDR2 SYGVKD. The CDR3 spans 19 residues. CDR3 sequence (DNA): TGTGCCATCAGTGGGACCTCCTCCGGGACTAGCGGGATCACAGATACGCAGTATTTT. Translated: CAISGTSSGTSGITDTQYF.

The chain couples TRBV4-3 to TRBJ2-2; TRBD1 matches 8 bases. Trimming cost V 2 bases and J 5 bases; bases outside gene matches: 4. Germline V gene data show CDR1 as LGHNA and CDR2 as YSLEER. The length of the CDR3 is 15 residues. The CDR3 DNA follows: TGCGCCAGCAGCCAATCAGGGGGCTTTACCGGGGAGCTGTTTTTT. The encoded protein is CASSQSGGFTGELFF.

V usage is TRBV27 and J usage is TRBJ2-7; 16 bases line up with TRBD2. There are 16 residues in the CDR3. The trim removed 8 bases at V and 6 bases at J, leaving 10 bases unmatched. The germline CDR1 and CDR2 sequences are MNHEY and SMNVEV (reference sequence). The CDR3 here is CASLGLAGGFSGEQYF. The CDR3 DNA is TGTGCCAGCCTGGGACTAGCGGGAGGGTTTTCGGGCGAGCAGTACTTC.

CDR3 amino acids: CASSFGREQYF. The CDR3, as DNA: TGTGCCAGCAGCTTCGGACGCGAGCAGTACTTC. J is TRBJ2-7 and V is TRBV5-4, with unresolved D. Deletions cut 2 bases from V and 6 bases from J, with 6 bases between. Germline V gene sequence: CDR1 SGHNT, CDR2 YYREEE (reference sequence). CDR3 length equals 11 residues.

The V and J genes are TRBV5-1 and TRBJ1-1; D not resolved. From germline, CDR1 is SGHRS and CDR2 YFSETQ. V shed 0 bases and J shed 3 bases, with 9 bases lying between them. This CDR3 is 14 amino acids long. CDR3 nucleotide sequence: TGCGCCAGCAGCTTGGGGGAGGGCTACACTGAAGCTTTCTTT. Translation gives CASSLGEGYTEAFF.

This clone was recorded only once. The gene calls are TRBV2 and TRBJ1-1, with a possible D match to TRBD1 (5 bases). The V and J ends lost 6 bases and 4 bases respectively, with 15 bases between them. Germline V gene data show CDR1 as SNHLY and CDR2 as FYNNEI. The CDR3 is 14 residues long. The CDR3: CASRELGVGTEAFF. The CDR3 DNA reads as TGTGCCAGCAGAGAATTAGGGGTGGGCACTGAAGCTTTCTTT. The full variable domain, with the rest looked up from reference TRBV2 and TRBJ1-1, is EPEVTQTPSHQVTQMGQEVILRCVPISNHLYFYWYRQILGQKVEFLVSFYNNEISEKSEIFDDQFSVERPDGSNFTLKIRSTKLEDSAMYFCASRELGVGTEAFFGQGTRLTVV.

This chain uses TRBV29-1 with TRBJ2-3; 9 bases are a match to TRBD2. The J segment lost 4 bases and the V segment lost 6 bases, leaving 2 bases of the junction unmatched. Germline CDR1 reads SQVTM; CDR2 reads ANQGSEA. This CDR3 has 12 residues. The CDR3: CSVGLAADTQYF. CDR3 DNA sequence: TGCAGCGTGGGACTAGCTGCAGATACGCAGTATTTT.

The CDR3, as DNA: TGTGCCAGCAGCTTGGGTCAGGCGTCGGACTACACCTTC. Protein: CASSLGQASDYTF. The chain recombines TRBV5-6 with TRBJ1-2; no firm D call. V gave up 0 bases and J gave up 10 bases, with 13 bases separating them. This CDR3 region has 13 residues. The germline V gene encodes CDR1 SGHDT and CDR2 YYEEEE.

J is TRBJ2-6 and V is TRBV28; D could derive from TRBD1 or TRBD2 (5 bases each). This CDR3 region has 15 residues. Germline V lookup: CDR1 MDHEN, CDR2 SYDVKM. Trimming shortened V by 8 bases and J by 1 base, and 12 bases separated the two germline ends. The CDR3 nucleotides read TGTGCCAGCGGCCTTGGGGGATCTGGGGCCAACGTCCTGACTTTC. This encodes CASGLGGSGANVLTF. The whole variable domain, remainder taken from reference TRBV28 and TRBJ2-6, is DVKVTQSSRYLVKRTGEKVFLECVQDMDHENMFWYRQDPGLGLRLIYFSYDVKMKEKGDIPEGYSVSREKKERFSLILESASTNQTSMYLCASGLGGSGANVLTFGAGSRLTVL.